The next 9 T cell receptor beta chains were all read from a single sample in a study of shared clonotypes between healthy human individuals. TCRdb keeps only in-frame clones here, not all; method: immunoSEQ multiplex PCR. The data show around 530,000 clones, around three quarters seen once. The specimen sequenced was PBMCs. The source is a woman in her thirties or forties in good health. Some clones in this sample may be carry-over from other donors' samples.

The chain carries TRBV9 and TRBJ1-4, with D unclear. CDR1 SGDLS and CDR2 YYNGEE come from the germline V gene. V was clipped by 4 bases and J by 0 bases, with 10 bases between them. This CDR3 has 15 amino acids. CDR3 region: CASSPRASTNEKLFF. CDR3 nucleotides: TGTGCCAGCAGCCCAAGGGCATCAACTAATGAAAAACTGTTTTTT.

V usage is TRBV9 and J usage is TRBJ2-7; D is unclear. With 3 bases removed from V and 3 bases from J, the gap between germline ends came to 16 bases. Germline CDR1 is SGDLS and CDR2 is YYNGEE. This CDR3 has 15 residues. CDR3 in amino acids: CASSASVGNNYEQYF. CDR3 DNA sequence: TGTGCCAGCAGCGCCTCCGTGGGTAATAACTACGAGCAGTACTTC. Full variable domain (outside the CDR3, taken from reference TRBV9 and TRBJ2-7): DSGVTQTPKHLITATGQRVTLRCSPRSGDLSVYWYQQSLDQGLQFLIQYYNGEERAKGNILERFSAQQFPDLHSELNLSSLELGDSALYFCASSASVGNNYEQYFGPGTRLTVT.

The CDR3 is CSAKGDEQFF. In nucleotides, the CDR3 is TGCAGTGCAAAGGGGGATGAGCAGTTCTTC. V gene TRBV20-1 combines with J gene TRBJ2-1; weak D call: TRBD1 (6 bases). This CDR3 region has 10 residues. Germline values: CDR1 DFQATT, CDR2 SNEGSKA (reference sequence). The germline V and J ends were trimmed by 6 bases and 8 bases, with 8 bases remaining between them.

In this sample, this clone turned up a few times. This chain links TRBV11-2 with TRBJ2-4; no clear D gene. Trimming left V 5 bases short and J 1 base short, with 12 bases between. The CDR3 consists of 15 residues. Germline V gene data show CDR1 as SGHAT and CDR2 as FQNNGV. The DNA of the CDR3 is TGTGCCAGCAGCCCAGTGGGCTGGGCCAAAAACATTCAGTACTTC. Translated, it gives CASSPVGWAKNIQYF.

For the CDR3, the DNA is TGTGCCAGCGGAGCTAGAGGAGGGAGCACTGAAGCTTTCTTT. It encodes CASGARGGSTEAFF. V and J are TRBV5-4 and TRBJ1-1; D remains unclear. Between the trimmed V and J ends, which lost 7 bases and 4 bases, there was a span of 17 bases. Germline V gene lookup returns CDR1 SGHNT and CDR2 YYREEE (reference sequence). This CDR3 region has 14 residues. Together with reference TRBV5-4 and TRBJ1-1, the CDR3 gives the full variable domain: ETGVTQSPTHLIKTRGQQVTLRCSSQSGHNTVSWYQQALGQGPQFIFQYYREEENGRGNFPPRFSGLQFPNYSSELNVNALELDDSALYLCASGARGGSTEAFFGQGTRLTVV.

J is TRBJ2-7 and V is TRBV27; TRBD2 agrees at 10 bases. Trimming took 5 bases from V and 4 from J; bases not matched to a gene: 8. This CDR3 is 15 amino acids long. Looked up from germline, CDR1 is MNHEY and CDR2 is SMNVEV (reference sequence). This chain's CDR3 is CASSPKAGGWYEQYF. CDR3 bases: TGTGCCAGCAGTCCCAAAGCGGGAGGGTGGTACGAGCAGTACTTC.

The V and J genes are TRBV2 and TRBJ2-5, with TRBD2 matching over 13 bases. The ends lost 8 bases at V and 5 bases at J; junction bases unmatched: 8. This CDR3 contains 15 residues. CDR1 SNHLY and CDR2 FYNNEI come from the germline V gene. The CDR3 spells CASLGTSGIRETQYF. As DNA, the CDR3 is TGTGCCAGCTTGGGGACTAGCGGGATCCGGGAGACCCAGTACTTC. Together with reference TRBV2 and TRBJ2-5, the CDR3 gives the full variable domain: EPEVTQTPSHQVTQMGQEVILRCVPISNHLYFYWYRQILGQKVEFLVSFYNNEISEKSEIFDDQFSVERPDGSNFTLKIRSTKLEDSAMYFCASLGTSGIRETQYFGPGTRLLVL.

This clone appeared once. The V call is TRBV10-3, the J call TRBJ2-5, with 8 bases lining up with TRBD2. This CDR3 has 15 residues. Unmatched junction bases numbered 7, after V lost 2 bases and J lost 5 bases. Germline values: CDR1 ENHRY, CDR2 SYGVKD. In DNA form, the CDR3 reads TGTGCCATCAGTGAGATGTCGGGAGGGCGTGAGACCCAGTACTTC. Residues: CAISEMSGGRETQYF.

There are a few counts of this clone. This chain joins TRBV28 and TRBJ1-1, with TRBD1 as a possible D gene (5 bases). Trimming stripped 8 bases from V and 0 bases from J, with 10 bases between. This CDR3 comprises 13 residues. Germline assignment: CDR1 MDHEN and CDR2 SYDVKM. This CDR3 is CASGTDMNTEAFF. CDR3 sequence (DNA): TGTGCCAGCGGCACGGACATGAACACTGAAGCTTTCTTT.